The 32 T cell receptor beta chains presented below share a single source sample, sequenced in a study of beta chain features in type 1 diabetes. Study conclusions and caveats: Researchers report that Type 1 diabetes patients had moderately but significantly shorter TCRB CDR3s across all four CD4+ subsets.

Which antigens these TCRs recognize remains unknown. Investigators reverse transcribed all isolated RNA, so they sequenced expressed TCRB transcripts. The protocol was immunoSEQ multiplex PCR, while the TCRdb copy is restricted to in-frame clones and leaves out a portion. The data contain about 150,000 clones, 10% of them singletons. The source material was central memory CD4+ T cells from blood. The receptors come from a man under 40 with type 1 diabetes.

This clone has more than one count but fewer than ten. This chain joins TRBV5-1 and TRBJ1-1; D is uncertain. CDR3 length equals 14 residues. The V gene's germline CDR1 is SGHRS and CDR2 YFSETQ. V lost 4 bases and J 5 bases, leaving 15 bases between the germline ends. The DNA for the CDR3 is TGCGCCAGCAGCCGTGAAAACTCGGAGACTGAAGCTTTCTTT. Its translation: CASSRENSETEAFF. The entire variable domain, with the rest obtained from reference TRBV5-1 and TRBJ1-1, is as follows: KAGVTQTPRYLIKTRGQQVTLSCSPISGHRSVSWYQQTPGQGLQFLFEYFSETQRNKGNFPGRFSGRQFSNSRSEMNVSTLELGDSALYLCASSRENSETEAFFGQGTRLTVV.

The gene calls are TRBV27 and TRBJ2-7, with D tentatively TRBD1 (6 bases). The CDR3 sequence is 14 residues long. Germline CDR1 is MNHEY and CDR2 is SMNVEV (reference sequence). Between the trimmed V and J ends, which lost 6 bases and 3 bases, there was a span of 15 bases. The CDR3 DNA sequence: TGTGCCAGCAGGGGCAGGGGCGGACACTACGAGCAGTACTTC. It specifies CASRGRGGHYEQYF.

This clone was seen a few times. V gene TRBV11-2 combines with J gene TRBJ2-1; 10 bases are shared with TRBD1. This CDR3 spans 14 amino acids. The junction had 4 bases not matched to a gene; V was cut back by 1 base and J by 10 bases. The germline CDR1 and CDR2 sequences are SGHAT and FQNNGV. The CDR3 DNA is TGTGCCAGCAGCTTAGGGGACAGGGGAGCCGAGCAGTTCTTC. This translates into CASSLGDRGAEQFF.

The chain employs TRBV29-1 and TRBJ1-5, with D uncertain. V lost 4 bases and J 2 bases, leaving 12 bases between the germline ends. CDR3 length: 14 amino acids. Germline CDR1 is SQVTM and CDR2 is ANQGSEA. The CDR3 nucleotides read TGCAGCGTTGTTGGAGGGTTTGGCAATCAGCCCCAGCATTTT. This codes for CSVVGGFGNQPQHF.

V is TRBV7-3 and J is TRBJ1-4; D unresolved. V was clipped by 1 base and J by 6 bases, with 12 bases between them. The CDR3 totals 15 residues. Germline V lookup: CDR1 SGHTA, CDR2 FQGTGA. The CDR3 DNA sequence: TGTGCCAGCAGCTTAAACTCGGGATTAGATGAAAAACTGTTTTTT. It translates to CASSLNSGLDEKLFF.

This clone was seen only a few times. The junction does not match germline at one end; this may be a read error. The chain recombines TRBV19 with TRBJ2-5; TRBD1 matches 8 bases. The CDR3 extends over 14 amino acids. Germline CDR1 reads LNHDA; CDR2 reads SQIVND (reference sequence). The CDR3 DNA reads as TGTGCCAGTAGTGGCGGGACAGGTCAAGGGACCCAGTACTTC. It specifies CASSGGTGQGTQYF.

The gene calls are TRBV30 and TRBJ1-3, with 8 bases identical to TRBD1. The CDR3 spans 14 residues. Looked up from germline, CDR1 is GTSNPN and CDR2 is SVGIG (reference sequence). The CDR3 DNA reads TGTGCTCACGGTACAGGGGGCTCTGGAAACACCATATATTTT. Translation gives CAHGTGGSGNTIYF.

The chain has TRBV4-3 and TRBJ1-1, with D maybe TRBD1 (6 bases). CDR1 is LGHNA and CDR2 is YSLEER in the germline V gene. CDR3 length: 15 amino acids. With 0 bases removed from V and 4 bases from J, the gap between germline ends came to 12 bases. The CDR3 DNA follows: TGCGCCAGCAGCCAAGATAGTCTACAGGGCACTGAAGCTTTCTTT. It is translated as CASSQDSLQGTEAFF.

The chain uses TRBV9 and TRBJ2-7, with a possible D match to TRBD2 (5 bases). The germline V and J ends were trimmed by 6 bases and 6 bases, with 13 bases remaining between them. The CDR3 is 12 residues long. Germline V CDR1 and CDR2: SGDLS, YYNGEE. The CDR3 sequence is CASTRTAGEQYF. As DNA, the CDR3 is TGTGCCAGCACCCGGACGGCGGGCGAGCAGTACTTC.

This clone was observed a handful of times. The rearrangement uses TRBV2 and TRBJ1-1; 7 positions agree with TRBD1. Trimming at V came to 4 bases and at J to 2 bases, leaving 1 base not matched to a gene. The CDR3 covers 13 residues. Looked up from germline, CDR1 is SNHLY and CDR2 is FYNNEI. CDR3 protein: CASSGDSNTEAFF. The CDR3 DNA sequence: TGTGCCAGCAGTGGGGACAGTAACACTGAAGCTTTCTTT.

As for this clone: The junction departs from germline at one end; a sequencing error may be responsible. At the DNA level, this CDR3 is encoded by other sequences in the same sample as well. CDR3 DNA: TGCGCCAGCAGGTTGGGGTCGGGACAAGAGACCCAGTACTTC. This translates into CASRLGSGQETQYF. The chain has TRBV5-1 and TRBJ2-5; a possible D gene is TRBD2 (5 bases). Germline V lookup: CDR1 SGHRS, CDR2 YFSETQ. There are 14 residues in the CDR3. Together with reference TRBV5-1 and TRBJ2-5, the CDR3 gives the full variable domain: KAGVTQTPRYLIKTRGQQVTLSCSPISGHRSVSWYQQTPGQGLQFLFEYFSETQRNKGNFPGRFSGRQFSNSRSEMNVSTLELGDSALYLCASRLGSGQETQYFGPGTRLLVL.

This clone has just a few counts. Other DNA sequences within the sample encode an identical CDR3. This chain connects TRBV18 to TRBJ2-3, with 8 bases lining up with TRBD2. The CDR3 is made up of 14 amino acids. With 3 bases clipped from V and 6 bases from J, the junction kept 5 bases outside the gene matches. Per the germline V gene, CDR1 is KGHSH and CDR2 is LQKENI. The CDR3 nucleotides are TGTGCCAGCTCACCTGGGACTAGTAAGGATACGCAGTATTTT. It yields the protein CASSPGTSKDTQYF.

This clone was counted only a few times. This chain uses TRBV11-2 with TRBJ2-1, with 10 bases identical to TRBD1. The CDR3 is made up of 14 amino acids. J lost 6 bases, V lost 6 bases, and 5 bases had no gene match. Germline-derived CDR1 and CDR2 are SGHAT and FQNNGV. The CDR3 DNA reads TGTGCCAGCAGTGACAGGGGGCTAGGCAATGAGCAGTTCTTC. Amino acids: CASSDRGLGNEQFF.

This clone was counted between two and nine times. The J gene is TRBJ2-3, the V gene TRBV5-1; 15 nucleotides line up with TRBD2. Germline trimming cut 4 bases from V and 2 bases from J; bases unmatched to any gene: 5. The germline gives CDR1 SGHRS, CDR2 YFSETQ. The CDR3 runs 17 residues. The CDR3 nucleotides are TGCGCCAGCAGCCCGGGACTAGCGGGAGGATCCACAGATACGCAGTATTTT. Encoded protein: CASSPGLAGGSTDTQYF.

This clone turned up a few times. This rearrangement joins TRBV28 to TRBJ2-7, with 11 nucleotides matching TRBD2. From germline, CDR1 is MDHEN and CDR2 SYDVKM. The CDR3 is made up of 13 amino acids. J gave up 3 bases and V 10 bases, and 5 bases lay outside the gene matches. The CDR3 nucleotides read TGTGCCACCATAACTAGCGGGAGCTACGAGCAGTACTTC. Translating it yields CATITSGSYEQYF.

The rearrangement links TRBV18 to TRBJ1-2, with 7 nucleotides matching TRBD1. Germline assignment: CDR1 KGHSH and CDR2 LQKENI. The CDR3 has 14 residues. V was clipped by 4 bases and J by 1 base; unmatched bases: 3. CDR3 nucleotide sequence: TGTGCCAGCTCACGACAGGGAGATAACTATGGCTACACCTTC. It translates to CASSRQGDNYGYTF.

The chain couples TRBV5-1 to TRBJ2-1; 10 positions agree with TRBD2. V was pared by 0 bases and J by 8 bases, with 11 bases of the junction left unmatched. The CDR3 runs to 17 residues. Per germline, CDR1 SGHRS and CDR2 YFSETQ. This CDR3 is CASSLAGASGRNDEQFF. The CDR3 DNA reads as TGCGCCAGCAGCTTGGCTGGGGCTAGCGGGAGAAACGATGAGCAGTTCTTC. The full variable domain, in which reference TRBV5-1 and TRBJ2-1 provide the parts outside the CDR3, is KAGVTQTPRYLIKTRGQQVTLSCSPISGHRSVSWYQQTPGQGLQFLFEYFSETQRNKGNFPGRFSGRQFSNSRSEMNVSTLELGDSALYLCASSLAGASGRNDEQFFGPGTRLTVL.

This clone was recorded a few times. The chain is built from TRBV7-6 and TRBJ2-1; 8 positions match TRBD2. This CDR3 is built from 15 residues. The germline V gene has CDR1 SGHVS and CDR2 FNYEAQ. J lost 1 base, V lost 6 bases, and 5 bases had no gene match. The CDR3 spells CASSLLAVSYNEQFF. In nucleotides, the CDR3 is TGTGCCAGCAGTCTACTAGCGGTGTCCTACAATGAGCAGTTCTTC. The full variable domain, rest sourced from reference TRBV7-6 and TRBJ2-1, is GAGVSQSPRYKVTKRGQDVALRCDPISGHVSLYWYRQALGQGPEFLTYFNYEAQQDKSGLPNDRFSAERPEGSISTLTIQRTEQRDSAMYRCASSLLAVSYNEQFFGPGTRLTVL.

For the CDR3, the DNA is TGTGCCAGCAGCCGGAGCGGGAGCTCCTACAATGAGCAGTTCTTC. Residues: CASSRSGSSYNEQFF. V gene TRBV11-1 combines with J gene TRBJ2-1, with 8 bases fitting TRBD2. From germline, CDR1 is SGHAT and CDR2 FQDESV (reference sequence). This CDR3 region has 15 residues. The V and J ends lost 5 bases and 0 bases, in that order; junction bases with no gene match: 3.

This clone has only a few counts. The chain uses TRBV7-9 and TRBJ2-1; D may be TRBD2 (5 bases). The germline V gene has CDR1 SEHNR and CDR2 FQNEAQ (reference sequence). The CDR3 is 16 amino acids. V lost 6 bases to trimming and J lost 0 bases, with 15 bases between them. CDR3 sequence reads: CASRSGGGHSYNEQFF. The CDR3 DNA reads TGTGCCAGCAGAAGCGGCGGAGGCCACTCCTACAATGAGCAGTTCTTC.

The CDR3 spells CASIIGGGRTKAFF. DNA of the CDR3: TGTGCCAGCATCATTGGCGGGGGGCGGACAAAAGCTTTCTTT. The V call is TRBV28, the J call TRBJ1-1; D is possibly TRBD1 (6 bases). The germline CDR1 and CDR2 sequences are MDHEN and SYDVKM. V lost 7 bases, J lost 9 bases, and 21 bases lay in between. The CDR3 has 14 amino acids.

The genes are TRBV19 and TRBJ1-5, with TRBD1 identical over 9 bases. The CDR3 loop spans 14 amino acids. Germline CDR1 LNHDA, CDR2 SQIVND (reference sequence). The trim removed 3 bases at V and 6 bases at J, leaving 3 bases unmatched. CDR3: CASSIGTGPQPQHF. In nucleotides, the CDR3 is TGTGCCAGTAGTATCGGGACAGGGCCTCAGCCCCAGCATTTT.

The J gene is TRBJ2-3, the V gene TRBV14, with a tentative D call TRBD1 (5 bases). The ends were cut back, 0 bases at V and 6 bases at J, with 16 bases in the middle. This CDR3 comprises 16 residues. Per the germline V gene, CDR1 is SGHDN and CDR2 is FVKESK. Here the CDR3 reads CASSQDTGRQMDTQYF. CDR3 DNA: TGTGCCAGCAGCCAAGATACAGGCCGGCAAATGGATACGCAGTATTTT.

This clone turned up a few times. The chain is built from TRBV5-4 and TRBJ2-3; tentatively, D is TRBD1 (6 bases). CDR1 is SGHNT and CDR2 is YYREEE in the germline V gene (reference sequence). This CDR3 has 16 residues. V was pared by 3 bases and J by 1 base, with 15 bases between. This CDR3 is CASSSRLQGGTDTQYF. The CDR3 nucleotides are TGTGCCAGCAGCTCCCGTCTACAGGGAGGCACAGATACGCAGTATTTT.

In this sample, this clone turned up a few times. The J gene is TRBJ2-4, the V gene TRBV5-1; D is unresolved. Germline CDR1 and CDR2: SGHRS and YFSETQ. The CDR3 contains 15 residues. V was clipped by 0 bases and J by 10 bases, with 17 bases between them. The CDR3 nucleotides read TGCGCCAGCAGCTTGGACCCCCAAAGTAGTCGGATTCAGTACTTC. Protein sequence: CASSLDPQSSRIQYF.

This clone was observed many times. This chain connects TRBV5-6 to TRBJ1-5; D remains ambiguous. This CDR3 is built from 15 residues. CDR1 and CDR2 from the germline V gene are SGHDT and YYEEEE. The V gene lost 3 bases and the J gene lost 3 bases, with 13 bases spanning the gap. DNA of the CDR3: TGTGCCAGCAGCTCCCTGGACGGACTCAATCAGCCCCAGCATTTT. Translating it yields CASSSLDGLNQPQHF.

CDR3 bases: TGTGCCAGCAGTTTCTTAAGGACAGGGGGCGTTCCACTCATGGGGAGAGAGACCCAGTACTTC. Amino acid sequence: CASSFLRTGGVPLMGRETQYF. The genes are TRBV28 and TRBJ2-5; TRBD1 matches at 11 bases. The CDR3 runs to 21 residues. Germline V gene sequence: CDR1 MDHEN, CDR2 SYDVKM. The V segment lost 3 bases and the J segment 4 bases; nucleotides outside the gene matches: 22. Full variable domain (rest looked up from reference TRBV28 and TRBJ2-5): DVKVTQSSRYLVKRTGEKVFLECVQDMDHENMFWYRQDPGLGLRLIYFSYDVKMKEKGDIPEGYSVSREKKERFSLILESASTNQTSMYLCASSFLRTGGVPLMGRETQYFGPGTRLLVL.

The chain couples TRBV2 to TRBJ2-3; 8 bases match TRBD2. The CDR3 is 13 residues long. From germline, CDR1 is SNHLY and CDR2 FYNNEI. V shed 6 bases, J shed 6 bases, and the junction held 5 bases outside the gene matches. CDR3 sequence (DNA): TGTGCCAGCAGAATGGGACTAGGGGATACGCAGTATTTT. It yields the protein CASRMGLGDTQYF.

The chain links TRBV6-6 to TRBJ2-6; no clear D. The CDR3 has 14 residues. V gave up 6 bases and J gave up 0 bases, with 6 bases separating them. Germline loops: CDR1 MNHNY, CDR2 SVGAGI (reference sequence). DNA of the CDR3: TGTGCCAGCAGCCCGAGCTCTGGGGCCAACGTCCTGACTTTC. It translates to CASSPSSGANVLTF.

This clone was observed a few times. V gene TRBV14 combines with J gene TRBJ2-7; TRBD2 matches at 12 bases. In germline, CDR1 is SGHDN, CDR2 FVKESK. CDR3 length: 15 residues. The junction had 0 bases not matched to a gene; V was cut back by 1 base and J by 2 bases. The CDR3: CASSQGLAGAYEQYF. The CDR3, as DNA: TGTGCCAGCAGCCAAGGACTAGCGGGAGCCTACGAGCAGTACTTC.

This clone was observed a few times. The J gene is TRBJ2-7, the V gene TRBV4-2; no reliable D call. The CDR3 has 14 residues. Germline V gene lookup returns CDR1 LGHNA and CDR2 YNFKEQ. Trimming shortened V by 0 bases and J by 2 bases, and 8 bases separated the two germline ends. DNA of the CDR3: TGTGCCAGCAGCCAAGATGCCCAGACCTACGAGCAGTACTTC. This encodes CASSQDAQTYEQYF.

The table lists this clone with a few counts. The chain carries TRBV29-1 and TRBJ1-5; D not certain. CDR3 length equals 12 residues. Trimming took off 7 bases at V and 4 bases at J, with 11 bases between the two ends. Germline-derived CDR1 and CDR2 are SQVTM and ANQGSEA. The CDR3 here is CSARQANQPQHF. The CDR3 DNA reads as TGCAGCGCCAGGCAGGCGAATCAGCCCCAGCATTTT. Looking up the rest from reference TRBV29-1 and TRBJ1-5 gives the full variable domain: SAVISQKPSRDICQRGTSLTIQCQVDSQVTMMFWYRQQPGQSLTLIATANQGSEATYESGFVIDKFPISRPNLTFSTLTVSNMSPEDSSIYLCSARQANQPQHFGDGTRLSIL.